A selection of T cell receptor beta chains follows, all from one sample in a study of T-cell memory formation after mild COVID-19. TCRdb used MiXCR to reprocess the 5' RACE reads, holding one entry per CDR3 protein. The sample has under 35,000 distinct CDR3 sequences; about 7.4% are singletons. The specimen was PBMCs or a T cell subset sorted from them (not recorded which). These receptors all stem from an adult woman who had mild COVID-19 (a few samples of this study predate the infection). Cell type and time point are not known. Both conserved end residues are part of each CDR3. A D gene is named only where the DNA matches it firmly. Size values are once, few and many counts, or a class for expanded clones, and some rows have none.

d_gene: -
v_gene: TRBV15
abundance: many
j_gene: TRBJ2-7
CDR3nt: TGTGCCACCAGCAGTGACCGGAAGGAGCAGTACTTC
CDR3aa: CATSSDRKEQYF

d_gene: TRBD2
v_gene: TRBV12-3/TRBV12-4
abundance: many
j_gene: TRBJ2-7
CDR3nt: TGTGCCAGCAGTTCGGGGGGTGGTGGAGAGCAGTACTTC
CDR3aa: CASSSGGGGEQYF

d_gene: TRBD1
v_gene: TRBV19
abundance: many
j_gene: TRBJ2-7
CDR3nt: TGTGCCACCTCGGGACAGGCGGAGACTGACGAGCAGTACTTC
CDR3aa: CATSGQAETDEQYF

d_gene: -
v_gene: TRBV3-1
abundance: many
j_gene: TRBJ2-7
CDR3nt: TGTGCCAGCAGCCAAGACAGAGCCTACGAGCAGTACTTC
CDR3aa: CASSQDRAYEQYF

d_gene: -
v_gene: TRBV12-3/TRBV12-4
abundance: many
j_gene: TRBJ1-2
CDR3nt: TGTGCCAGCAGTTCCAACGGACCTGGCTACACCTTC
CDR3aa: CASSSNGPGYTF

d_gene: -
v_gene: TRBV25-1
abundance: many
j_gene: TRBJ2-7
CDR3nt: TGTGCCAGCAGTGAATATGTGGGGAACGAGCAGTACTTC
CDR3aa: CASSEYVGNEQYF

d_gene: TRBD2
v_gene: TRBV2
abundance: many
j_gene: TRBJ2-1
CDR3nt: TGTGCCAGCCGGCTAGCGGGGGTCTCCTACAATGAGCAGTTCTTC
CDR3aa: CASRLAGVSYNEQFF

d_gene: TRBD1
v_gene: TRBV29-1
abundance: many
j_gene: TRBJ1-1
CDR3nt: TGCAGCGTTTTGGGACAGGGGGTCACTGAAGCTTTCTTT
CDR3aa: CSVLGQGVTEAFF

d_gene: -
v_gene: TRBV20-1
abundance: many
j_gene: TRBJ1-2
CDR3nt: TGCAGTGCTCGGGACACCAACTATGGCTACACCTTC
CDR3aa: CSARDTNYGYTF

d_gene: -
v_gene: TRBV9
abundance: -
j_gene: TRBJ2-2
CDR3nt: TGTGCCAGCAGCGGGGGACTTATCACCGGGGAGCTGTTTTTT
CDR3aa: CASSGGLITGELFF

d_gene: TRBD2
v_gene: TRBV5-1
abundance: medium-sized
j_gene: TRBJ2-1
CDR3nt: TGCGCCAGCAGCTTGGCGCTGGGACTAGCGGGAGGGAGCTCCTACAATGAGCAGTTCTTC
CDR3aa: CASSLALGLAGGSSYNEQFF

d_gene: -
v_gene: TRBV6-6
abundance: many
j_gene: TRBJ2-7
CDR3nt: TGTGCCAGCAGTTACTCGATCCGGGGGCCCTACGAGCAGTACTTC
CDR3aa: CASSYSIRGPYEQYF

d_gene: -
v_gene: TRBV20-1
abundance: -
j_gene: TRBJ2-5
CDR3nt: TGCAGTGCTGATAAGGGGGTAGAGACCCAGTACTTC
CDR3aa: CSADKGVETQYF

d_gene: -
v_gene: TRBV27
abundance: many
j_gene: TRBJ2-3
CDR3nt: TGTGCCAGCAGGCTGGAGGCGGGAAGAAGGGCAGATACGCAGTATTTT
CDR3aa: CASRLEAGRRADTQYF

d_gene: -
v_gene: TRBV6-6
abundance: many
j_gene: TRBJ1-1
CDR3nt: TGTGCCAGCATTTTCCTTAGGGGTGCTGAAGCTTTCTTT
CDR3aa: CASIFLRGAEAFF

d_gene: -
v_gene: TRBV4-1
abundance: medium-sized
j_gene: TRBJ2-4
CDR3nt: TGCGCCAGCAGCCAAGATGATCCAGGGGCGTCGGGCAAAAACATTCAGTACTTC
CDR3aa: CASSQDDPGASGKNIQYF

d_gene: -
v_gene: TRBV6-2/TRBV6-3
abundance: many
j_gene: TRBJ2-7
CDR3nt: TGTGCCAGCAAGTTTGGAGCGGGTGCCTACGAGCAGTACTTC
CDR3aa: CASKFGAGAYEQYF

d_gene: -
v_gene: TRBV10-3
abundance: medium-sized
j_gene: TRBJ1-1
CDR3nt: TGTGCCATCAGTGAGTCTCCCCCTGAAGCTTTCTTT
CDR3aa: CAISESPPEAFF

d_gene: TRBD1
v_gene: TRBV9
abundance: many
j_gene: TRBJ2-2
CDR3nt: TGTGCCAGCAGCGTAGATTGGACAGGAACGAACACCGGGGAGCTGTTTTTT
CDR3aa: CASSVDWTGTNTGELFF

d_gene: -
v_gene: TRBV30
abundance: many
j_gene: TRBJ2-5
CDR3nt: TGTGCCTGGAGTGTAGGGACACTCCAAGAGACCCAGTACTTC
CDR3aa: CAWSVGTLQETQYF

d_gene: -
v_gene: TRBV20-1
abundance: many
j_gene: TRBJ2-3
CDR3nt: TGCAGTGCTACCCCAGGGGGAGGGACAGATACGCAGTATTTT
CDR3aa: CSATPGGGTDTQYF

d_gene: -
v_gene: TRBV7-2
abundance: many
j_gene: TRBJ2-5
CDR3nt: TGTGCCAGCAGCATTAAGGGTAGCACACAAGAGACCCAGTACTTC
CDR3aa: CASSIKGSTQETQYF

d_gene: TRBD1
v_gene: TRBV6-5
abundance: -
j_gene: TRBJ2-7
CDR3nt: TGTGCCAGCAGTTACTCGACGGGGACAGGGGCCTACGAGCAGTACTTC
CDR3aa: CASSYSTGTGAYEQYF

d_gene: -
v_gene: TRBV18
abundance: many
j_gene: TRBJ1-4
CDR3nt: TGTGCCAGCTCACCTTCGAAACTCAATGAAAAACTGTTTTTT
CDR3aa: CASSPSKLNEKLFF

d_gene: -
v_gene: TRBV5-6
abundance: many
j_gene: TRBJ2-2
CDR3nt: TGTGCCAGCAGCCCGTCTGGGGACACCGGGGAGCTGTTTTTT
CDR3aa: CASSPSGDTGELFF

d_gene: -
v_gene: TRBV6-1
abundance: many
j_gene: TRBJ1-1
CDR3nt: TGTGCCAGCGTTTTACGGTACACTGAAGCTTTCTTT
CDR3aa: CASVLRYTEAFF

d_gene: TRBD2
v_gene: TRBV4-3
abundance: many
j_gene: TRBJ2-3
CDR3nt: TGCGCCAGCAGCCAAGGGACTAGCGGCTTCCAAGCGGATACGCAGTATTTT
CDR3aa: CASSQGTSGFQADTQYF

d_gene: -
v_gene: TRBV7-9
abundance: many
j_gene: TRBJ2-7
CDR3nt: TGTGCCAGCAGCTCCGCCCCAGGTCACTACGAGCAGTACTTC
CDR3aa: CASSSAPGHYEQYF

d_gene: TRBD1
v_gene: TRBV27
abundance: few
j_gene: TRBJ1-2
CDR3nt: TGTGCCAGCAGTTTATCCGGACAGGGAGGGGGCTACACCTTC
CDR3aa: CASSLSGQGGGYTF

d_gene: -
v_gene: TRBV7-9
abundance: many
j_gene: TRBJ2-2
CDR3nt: TGTGCCAGCAGCTTATTCGGACAGTGGAACACCGGGGAGCTGTTTTTT
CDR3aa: CASSLFGQWNTGELFF

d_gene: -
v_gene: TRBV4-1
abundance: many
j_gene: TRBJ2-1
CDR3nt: TGCGCCAGCAGCCAAGTGGATATCCTGTCCTACAATGAGCAGTTCTTC
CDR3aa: CASSQVDILSYNEQFF

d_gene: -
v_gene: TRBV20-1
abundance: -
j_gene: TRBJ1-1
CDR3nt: TGCAGTGCTAGAGTCGGGGACACTGAAGCTTTCTTT
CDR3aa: CSARVGDTEAFF

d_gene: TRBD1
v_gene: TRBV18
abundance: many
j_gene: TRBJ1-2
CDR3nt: TGTGCCAGCTCACCGATTGGACAGGTCAACTATGGCTACACCTTC
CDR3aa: CASSPIGQVNYGYTF

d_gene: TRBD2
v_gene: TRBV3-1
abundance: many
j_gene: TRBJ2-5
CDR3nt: TGTGCCAGCAGCCGCAGTCCTCAGACTAGCCGATATTACCAAGAGACCCAGTACTTC
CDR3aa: CASSRSPQTSRYYQETQYF

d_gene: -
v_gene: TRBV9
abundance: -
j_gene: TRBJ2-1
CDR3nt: TGTGCCAGCAGCGAGCCCCTCGGGAATGAGCAGTTCTTC
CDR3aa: CASSEPLGNEQFF

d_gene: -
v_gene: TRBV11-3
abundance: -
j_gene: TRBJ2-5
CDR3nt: TGTGCCAGCAGCTTAGATTGGGGAGCCCAAGAGACCCAGTACTTC
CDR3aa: CASSLDWGAQETQYF

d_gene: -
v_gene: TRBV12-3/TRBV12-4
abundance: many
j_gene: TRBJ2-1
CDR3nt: TGTGCCAGCAGCCTCGGGAGAAGCGGCTACAATGAGCAGTTCTTC
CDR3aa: CASSLGRSGYNEQFF

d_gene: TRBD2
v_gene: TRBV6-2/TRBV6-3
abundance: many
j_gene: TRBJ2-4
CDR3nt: TGTGCCACAGGGGGTAGCGGGAGTGTCGCCAAAAACATTCAGTACTTC
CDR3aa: CATGGSGSVAKNIQYF

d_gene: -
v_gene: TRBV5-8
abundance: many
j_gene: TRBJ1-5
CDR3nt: TGTGCCAGCAGCTTTGTTACAGGGAGGGGAAATCAGCCCCAGCATTTT
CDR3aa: CASSFVTGRGNQPQHF

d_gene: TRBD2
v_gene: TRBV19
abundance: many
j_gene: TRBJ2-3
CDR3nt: TGTGCCAGCGGACTAGCGGGCACAGATACGCAGTATTTT
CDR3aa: CASGLAGTDTQYF

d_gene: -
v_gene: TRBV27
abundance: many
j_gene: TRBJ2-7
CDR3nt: TGTGCCAGCAGCCCGGACAGCTCTTTCCCTTCGAAGCAGTACTTC
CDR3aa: CASSPDSSFPSKQYF

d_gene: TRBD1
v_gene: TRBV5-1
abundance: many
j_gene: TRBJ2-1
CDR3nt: TGCGCCAGCAGGGCAAGGACAGGGAACAATGAGCAGTTCTTC
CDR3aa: CASRARTGNNEQFF

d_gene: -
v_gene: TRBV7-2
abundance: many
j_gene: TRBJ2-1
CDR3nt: TGTGCCAGCAGCTCCTCCTACGGGACGTCGGATCAGTTCTTC
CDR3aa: CASSSSYGTSDQFF

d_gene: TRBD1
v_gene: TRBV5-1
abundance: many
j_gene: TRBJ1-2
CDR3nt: TGCGCCAGCAGCTTGCGACAGGGTGGTGGCTACACCTTC
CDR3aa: CASSLRQGGGYTF

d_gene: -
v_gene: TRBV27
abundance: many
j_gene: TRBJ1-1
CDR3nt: TGTGCCAGCAGTTTAAGGGGGTCCACTGAAGCTTTCTTT
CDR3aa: CASSLRGSTEAFF

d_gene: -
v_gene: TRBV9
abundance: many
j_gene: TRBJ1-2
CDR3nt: TGTGCCAGCAGCGTAGAATTGGGGCCTAACTATGGCTACACCTTC
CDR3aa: CASSVELGPNYGYTF

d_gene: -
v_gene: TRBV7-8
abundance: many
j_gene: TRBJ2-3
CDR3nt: TGTGCCAGCTCCGCCCTTCCAGCGGGCACAGATACGCAGTATTTT
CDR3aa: CASSALPAGTDTQYF

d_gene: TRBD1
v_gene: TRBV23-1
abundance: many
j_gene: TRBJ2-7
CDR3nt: TGCGCCAGCAGTCATTGGGACAGGTGCTACGAGCAGTACTTC
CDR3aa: CASSHWDRCYEQYF

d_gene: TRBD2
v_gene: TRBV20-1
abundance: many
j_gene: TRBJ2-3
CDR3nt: TGCAGTGCTATACCTAGCGGGAGAGATACGCAGTATTTT
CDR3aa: CSAIPSGRDTQYF